A selection of T cell receptor beta chains follows, all from one sample in a study of shared clonotypes between healthy human individuals. Only in-frame clones appear in the TCRdb table, and some are missing; sequencing was by immunoSEQ multiplex PCR. The sample lists some 2,500,000 clones, 80% to 95% seen once, with approximately 0.36% in the top ten. The sequencing input was naive CD4+ T cells from PBMCs. The receptors stem from a man aged 18-30 years in good health. Some clones in this sample may be carry-over from other donors' samples. The CDR3 runs from the conserved cysteine through the conserved F or W. D genes are given only for firm matches. Where a row states a size, it is once, few, many or the class of an expanded clone; other rows omit it.

abundance: NA
d_gene: TRBD1
v_gene: TRBV28
j_gene: TRBJ1-4
CDR3nt: TGTGCCAGCACCGACAGGGGGTCAGCTAATGAAAAACTGTTTTTT
CDR3aa: CASTDRGSANEKLFF

abundance: NA
d_gene: NA
v_gene: TRBV28
j_gene: TRBJ2-3
CDR3nt: TGTGCCAGCAGTTTACCTTCCTTCAGGGGAGGCCCAGATACGCAGTATTTT
CDR3aa: CASSLPSFRGGPDTQYF

abundance: NA
d_gene: NA
v_gene: TRBV28
j_gene: TRBJ1-2
CDR3nt: TGTGCCAGCAACGAGCGAAAGGGGAACTATGGCTACACCTTC
CDR3aa: CASNERKGNYGYTF

abundance: NA
d_gene: TRBD2
v_gene: TRBV4-1
j_gene: TRBJ2-1
CDR3nt: TGCGCCAGCACCCGCCCCGGGACTAGCGGGAGTCTGCCCTACAATGAGCAGTTCTTC
CDR3aa: CASTRPGTSGSLPYNEQFF

abundance: NA
d_gene: NA
v_gene: TRBV29-1
j_gene: TRBJ1-2
CDR3nt: TGCAGCGTTGTTGGTGCCAGGGGTAACTATGGCTACACCTTC
CDR3aa: CSVVGARGNYGYTF

abundance: NA
d_gene: TRBD2
v_gene: TRBV7-3
j_gene: TRBJ2-3
CDR3nt: TGTGCCAGCAGCTCCGGGACTAGCGGCACAGATACGCAGTATTTT
CDR3aa: CASSSGTSGTDTQYF

abundance: NA
d_gene: NA
v_gene: TRBV7-2
j_gene: TRBJ1-1
CDR3nt: TGTGCCAGCAGCTTACGACTAAACACTGAAGCTTTCTTT
CDR3aa: CASSLRLNTEAFF

abundance: NA
d_gene: TRBD2
v_gene: TRBV5-1
j_gene: TRBJ2-1
CDR3nt: TGCGCCAGCAGCTTGGCCCTCGGGAGGCCGGACAATGAGCAGTTCTTC
CDR3aa: CASSLALGRPDNEQFF

abundance: NA
d_gene: NA
v_gene: TRBV28
j_gene: TRBJ2-7
CDR3nt: TGTGCCAGCAGCCAAGAGGGGCCGACAGGAGGCACTTACGAGCAGTACTTC
CDR3aa: CASSQEGPTGGTYEQYF

abundance: NA
d_gene: NA
v_gene: TRBV2
j_gene: TRBJ2-3
CDR3nt: TGTGCCAGCAGGAGGGCCCTCGGCACAGATACGCAGTATTTT
CDR3aa: CASRRALGTDTQYF

abundance: NA
d_gene: NA
v_gene: TRBV30
j_gene: TRBJ2-1
CDR3nt: TGTGCCTGGCTTTGGGGGGTAAACAGTAATGAGCAGTTCTTC
CDR3aa: CAWLWGVNSNEQFF

abundance: NA
d_gene: TRBD2
v_gene: TRBV7-3
j_gene: TRBJ2-2
CDR3nt: TGTGCCAGCAGCTCCTTTGGGACTAGCGGGAGCACCGGGGAGCTGTTTTTT
CDR3aa: CASSSFGTSGSTGELFF

abundance: NA
d_gene: TRBD2
v_gene: TRBV28
j_gene: TRBJ2-3
CDR3nt: TGTGCCAGCAGCAAATCATTAGCGGGAGTAAATCTAGATACGCAGTATTTT
CDR3aa: CASSKSLAGVNLDTQYF

abundance: NA
d_gene: NA
v_gene: TRBV27
j_gene: TRBJ1-3
CDR3nt: TGTGCCAGCAGCCGGGGCGCGAACGGTGGAAACACCATATATTTT
CDR3aa: CASSRGANGGNTIYF

abundance: NA
d_gene: NA
v_gene: TRBV9
j_gene: TRBJ2-2
CDR3nt: TGTGCCAGCAGCCACCTGGGCACCGGGGAGCTGTTTTTT
CDR3aa: CASSHLGTGELFF

abundance: NA
d_gene: TRBD1
v_gene: TRBV5-1
j_gene: TRBJ1-5
CDR3nt: TGCGCCAGCAGCTTGGATGGGACAGGGGGCTATCAGCCCCAGCATTTT
CDR3aa: CASSLDGTGGYQPQHF

abundance: NA
d_gene: TRBD1
v_gene: TRBV30
j_gene: TRBJ1-5
CDR3nt: TGTGCCTGGAGTGAAAAGGACAGGCACAATCAGCCCCAGCATTTT
CDR3aa: CAWSEKDRHNQPQHF

abundance: once
d_gene: NA
v_gene: TRBV5-4
j_gene: TRBJ2-2
CDR3nt: TGTGCCAGCAGCAAAGGCTATCCCGGGGAGCTGTTTTTT
CDR3aa: CASSKGYPGELFF

abundance: NA
d_gene: NA
v_gene: TRBV19
j_gene: TRBJ2-7
CDR3nt: TGTGCCAGTAGTCCAAGACAGGATCTAAGCTACGAGCAGTACTTC
CDR3aa: CASSPRQDLSYEQYF

abundance: NA
d_gene: TRBD1
v_gene: TRBV11-2
j_gene: TRBJ1-2
CDR3nt: TGTGCCAGCAGCCATCAGATACCGGGACAGGGTCACTACACCTTC
CDR3aa: CASSHQIPGQGHYTF

abundance: NA
d_gene: NA
v_gene: TRBV19
j_gene: TRBJ1-5
CDR3nt: TGTGCCAGTAGTATAAGAGGGAATCAGCCCCAGCATTTT
CDR3aa: CASSIRGNQPQHF

abundance: NA
d_gene: NA
v_gene: TRBV7-9
j_gene: TRBJ1-6
CDR3nt: TGTGCCAGCAGCTTAGACTACCCCAGGGATTCACCCCTCCACTTT
CDR3aa: CASSLDYPRDSPLHF

abundance: few
d_gene: TRBD1
v_gene: TRBV4-2
j_gene: TRBJ1-5
CDR3nt: TGTGCCAGCAGCCTTGGGGGACAGGGAAATCAGCCCCAGCATTTT
CDR3aa: CASSLGGQGNQPQHF

abundance: NA
d_gene: NA
v_gene: TRBV5-1
j_gene: TRBJ2-7
CDR3nt: TGCGCCAGCAGCCTCGGCAGGTCCTACGAGCAGTACTTC
CDR3aa: CASSLGRSYEQYF

abundance: once
d_gene: TRBD1
v_gene: TRBV7-7
j_gene: TRBJ2-6
CDR3nt: TGTGCCAGCAGTTTGGGGACAGGGGGCACTGGGGCCAACGTCCTGACTTTC
CDR3aa: CASSLGTGGTGANVLTF

abundance: few
d_gene: NA
v_gene: TRBV2
j_gene: TRBJ2-2
CDR3nt: TGTGCCAGCAGTTCACAGGGTGCCGGGGAGCTGTTTTTT
CDR3aa: CASSSQGAGELFF

abundance: NA
d_gene: TRBD2
v_gene: TRBV4-2
j_gene: TRBJ2-1
CDR3nt: TGTGCCAGCAGCCCGAACTTAGCGGGAGGGCCCGTCGATGAGCAGTTCTTC
CDR3aa: CASSPNLAGGPVDEQFF

abundance: NA
d_gene: TRBD2
v_gene: TRBV4-1
j_gene: TRBJ2-7
CDR3nt: TGCGCCAGCAGCCAAGATGGAGTAGCGGGAGGAGGTGGTACCTACGAGCAGTACTTC
CDR3aa: CASSQDGVAGGGGTYEQYF

abundance: NA
d_gene: NA
v_gene: TRBV14
j_gene: TRBJ2-1
CDR3nt: TGTGCCAGCAGCCAAGGACAGTACTACAATGAGCAGTTCTTC
CDR3aa: CASSQGQYYNEQFF

abundance: NA
d_gene: TRBD2
v_gene: TRBV7-9
j_gene: TRBJ2-7
CDR3nt: TGTGCCAGCAGCCGCGGACTAGCGGGAGGCGGAGAGCAGTACTTC
CDR3aa: CASSRGLAGGGEQYF

abundance: NA
d_gene: TRBD2
v_gene: TRBV4-1
j_gene: TRBJ2-1
CDR3nt: TGCGCCAGCAGCCGGAGGGGGTGGCGGGAGGATCGAGGCAATGAGCAGTTCTTC
CDR3aa: CASSRRGWREDRGNEQFF

abundance: NA
d_gene: NA
v_gene: TRBV7-3
j_gene: TRBJ1-2
CDR3nt: TGTGCCAGCAGCTTAAGGGCAGGGGATTCGTCTGGCTACACCTTC
CDR3aa: CASSLRAGDSSGYTF